This T cell receptor beta chain was identified in a study of T cell changes during pregnancy in multiple sclerosis. Produced via immunoSEQ multiplex PCR; TCRdb's table is partial and in-frame only. This table holds some 50,000 clones, around 93% found once. This clone was seen more than once but under ten times. The sample here was CD8+ T cells from peripheral blood mononuclear cells, taken in the second trimester of pregnancy. This sequence was found in a female donor with multiple sclerosis, enrolled in a pregnancy study.

The CDR3 nucleotides read TGTGCCAGCAGTTACACAGGGAACACTGAAGCTTTCTTT. The encoded protein is CASSYTGNTEAFF. The chain uses TRBV6-6 and TRBJ1-1; possible D gene TRBD1, 5 bases. Trimming took 2 bases from V and 1 from J, leaving 5 bases between them. The CDR3 has 13 residues. Germline CDR1 MNHNY, CDR2 SVGAGI (reference sequence).